Below are 19 T cell receptor beta chains sequenced from a single sample in a study of high-grade serous ovarian cancer treatment subgroups. Tumor samples were taken before definitive surgery or chemotherapy. The assay was immunoSEQ multiplex PCR, and TCRdb's table has in-frame clones only and misses some. The sample contains about 7,600 clones, just under 80% of which appear only once. The sequencing input was tumor tissue. The receptors derive from a human donor with high-grade serous ovarian cancer.

The chain has TRBV21-1 and TRBJ2-1; the listed D gene, TRBD2, was not tested against the DNA. TRBV21-1 is flagged as a pseudogene. The CDR3 has 15 amino acids. The CDR3 loop reads CASSSSGTEQNEQFF. The CDR3 bases are TGTGCCAGCAGCAGCTCCGGGACTGAACAAAATGAGCAGTTCTTC.

Written as DNA, the CDR3 is TGTGCCATCAGTGAGTCGACTAGCGGGGGGAACACAGATACGCAGTATTTT. Its protein is CAISESTSGGNTDTQYF. The chain has TRBV10-3 and TRBJ2-3, with TRBD2 identical over 13 bases. The CDR3 is 17 residues long. Per germline, CDR1 ENHRY and CDR2 SYGVKD. The junction had 2 bases not matched to a gene; V was cut back by 0 bases and J by 2 bases.

This rearrangement joins TRBV4-1 to TRBJ2-2; 8 positions agree with TRBD1. J lost 0 bases, V lost 4 bases, and 7 bases had no gene match. The CDR3 extends over 17 amino acids. Per the germline V gene, CDR1 is MGHRA and CDR2 is YSYEKL. The CDR3 DNA is TGCGCCAGCAGCCGCCCCGGACAGGGACCGAACACCGGGGAGCTGTTTTTT. This sequence encodes CASSRPGQGPNTGELFF.

The V call is TRBV28, the J call TRBJ1-4; 8 positions agree with TRBD1. Trimming cost V 7 bases and J 4 bases; bases outside gene matches: 8. CDR1 and CDR2 (germline): MDHEN, SYDVKM. The CDR3 is made up of 15 amino acids. In DNA, the CDR3 is TGTGCCAGCACCCCGACAGGGGACTATAATGAAAAACTGTTTTTT. Encoded protein: CASTPTGDYNEKLFF. The full variable domain, rest sourced from reference TRBV28 and TRBJ1-4, is DVKVTQSSRYLVKRTGEKVFLECVQDMDHENMFWYRQDPGLGLRLIYFSYDVKMKEKGDIPEGYSVSREKKERFSLILESASTNQTSMYLCASTPTGDYNEKLFFGSGTQLSVL.

This sequence joins TRBV14 and TRBJ2-5; 9 bases are shared with TRBD2. V lost 3 bases, J lost 5 bases, and 13 bases stayed unmatched. The germline V gene has CDR1 SGHDN and CDR2 FVKESK. CDR3 length: 17 residues. The CDR3 sequence is CASSQWTSASSWETQYF. The DNA for the CDR3 is TGTGCCAGCAGCCAGTGGACTAGCGCTAGTTCATGGGAGACCCAGTACTTC. Together with reference TRBV14 and TRBJ2-5, the CDR3 gives the full variable domain: EAGVTQFPSHSVIEKGQTVTLRCDPISGHDNLYWYRRVMGKEIKFLLHFVKESKQDESGMPNNRFLAERTGGTYSTLKVQPAELEDSGVYFCASSQWTSASSWETQYFGPGTRLLVL.

This clone was detected once. The chain is built from TRBV5-8 and TRBJ2-3; 10 bases fit TRBD2. CDR1 SGHTS and CDR2 YDEGEE come from the germline V gene. The V gene end was trimmed by 5 bases and the J gene end by 3 bases; junction bases not matched to a gene: 9. The CDR3 totals 16 residues. CDR3 in amino acids: CASSLSGRAATDTQYF. The CDR3 DNA follows: TGTGCCAGCAGTCTCAGCGGGAGGGCGGCGACAGATACGCAGTATTTT.

The gene calls are TRBV2 and TRBJ2-7, with TRBD2 matching 11 bases. Per germline, CDR1 SNHLY and CDR2 FYNNEI. Trimming at V came to 5 bases and at J to 5 bases, leaving 8 bases not matched to a gene. The CDR3 length is 15 residues. CDR3 bases: TGTGCCAGCAGTTCTACTAGCGGGAGTCCCCACGAGCAGTACTTC. Translating gives CASSSTSGSPHEQYF.

CDR3 nucleotides: TGTGCCAGCAGCCCGACAGGGGGACGAGGGTCTGAAGCTTTCTTT. Protein sequence: CASSPTGGRGSEAFF. V is TRBV7-6 and J is TRBJ1-1; 9 bases match TRBD1. Germline V gene lookup returns CDR1 SGHVS and CDR2 FNYEAQ. There are 15 residues in the CDR3. The V gene end was trimmed by 5 bases and the J gene end by 6 bases; junction bases not matched to a gene: 10.

This chain uses TRBV5-6 with TRBJ2-6; D is ambiguous. This CDR3 has 16 residues. V was cut by 0 bases and J by 0 bases, with 7 bases left in between. Germline V gene lookup returns CDR1 SGHDT and CDR2 YYEEEE. The CDR3 sequence: CASSLGRTSGANVLTF. The CDR3, as DNA: TGTGCCAGCAGCTTGGGACGGACCTCTGGGGCCAACGTCCTGACTTTC.

CDR3 sequence (DNA): TGTGCCAGCAGCTTGATTGCGGGGGGGTTCTACAATGAGCAGTTCTTC. Translated: CASSLIAGGFYNEQFF. The V and J genes are TRBV5-5 and TRBJ2-1; 9 bases map to TRBD2. The CDR3 is 16 amino acids. The V gene end was trimmed by 1 base and the J gene end by 3 bases; junction bases not matched to a gene: 5. Germline V lookup: CDR1 SGHKS, CDR2 YYEKEE (reference sequence).

This sequence joins TRBV18 and TRBJ1-2; tentative D call: TRBD1 (5 bases). The CDR3 runs 13 residues. Trimming removed 3 bases from V and 7 bases from J, with 12 bases in between. Germline V lookup: CDR1 KGHSH, CDR2 LQKENI. In nucleotides, the CDR3 is TGTGCCAGCTCACCGGGGCAGGGAAGTGGCTACACCTTC. Protein: CASSPGQGSGYTF.

V gene TRBV28 combines with J gene TRBJ2-7; TRBD1 matches 12 bases. Germline CDR1 MDHEN, CDR2 SYDVKM. J gave up 6 bases and V 3 bases, and 6 bases lay outside the gene matches. The CDR3 is 15 amino acids. The CDR3 DNA is TGTGCCAGCAGTTTCCCGGGACAGGGGGCCCTCGAGCAGTACTTC. Protein sequence: CASSFPGQGALEQYF. Looking up the rest from reference TRBV28 and TRBJ2-7 gives the full variable domain: DVKVTQSSRYLVKRTGEKVFLECVQDMDHENMFWYRQDPGLGLRLIYFSYDVKMKEKGDIPEGYSVSREKKERFSLILESASTNQTSMYLCASSFPGQGALEQYFGPGTRLTVT.

This clone was picked up a small number of times. The CDR3 coding sequence is TGTGCCAGCAGCACTCGCACCGGGGAGCTGTTTTTT. Translated: CASSTRTGELFF. V usage is TRBV5-4 and J usage is TRBJ2-2; D call uncertain. Trimming removed 4 bases from V and 4 bases from J, with 5 bases in between. The CDR3 is 12 residues long. Germline CDR1 reads SGHNT; CDR2 reads YYREEE (reference sequence).

This clone has just a few counts. The chain links TRBV29-1 to TRBJ1-1, with D hard to call. Germline V CDR1 and CDR2: SQVTM, ANQGSEA. There are 11 residues in the CDR3. The germline V and J ends were trimmed by 4 bases and 5 bases, with 8 bases remaining between them. The CDR3 region is CSVGGFTEAFF. DNA for the CDR3: TGCAGCGTTGGGGGTTTTACTGAAGCTTTCTTT.

With regard to this clone: The junction differs from germline at one of its ends, possibly a read error. The genes are TRBV2 and TRBJ1-5, with D perhaps TRBD1 (6 bases). Germline lookup yields CDR1 SNHLY and CDR2 FYNNEI. This CDR3 comprises 13 residues. The CDR3 sequence: CASSVGGNQPQHF. For the CDR3, the DNA is TGTGCCAGCAGTGTGGGGGGCAACCAGCCCCAGCATTTT.

The rearrangement uses TRBV4-3 and TRBJ2-6; unclear D gene. The ends were cut back, 1 base at V and 1 base at J, with 5 bases in the middle. Germline lookup yields CDR1 LGHNA and CDR2 YSLEER. The CDR3 is made up of 15 amino acids. This chain's CDR3 is CASSQGASGANVLTF. The CDR3 region has the DNA TGCGCCAGCAGCCAAGGAGCATCTGGGGCCAACGTCCTGACTTTC.

This clone appeared a few times. The rearrangement uses TRBV6-1 and TRBJ2-7; perhaps TRBD2 as D (6 bases). The germline V and J ends were trimmed by 7 bases and 2 bases, with 18 bases remaining between them. The germline CDR1 and CDR2 sequences are MNHNS and SASEGT. The CDR3 loop spans 15 amino acids. DNA for the CDR3: TGTGCCAGCACCCAAGGCGGGGAAATTGCCTACGAGCAGTACTTC. It is translated as CASTQGGEIAYEQYF.

Remarks on this clone: The same CDR3 is also encoded by other DNA sequences in this sample. The chain carries TRBV29-1 and TRBJ2-5; 8 nucleotides match TRBD1. Germline CDR1 SQVTM, CDR2 ANQGSEA. The V and J ends lost 4 bases and 3 bases, in that order; junction bases with no gene match: 1. This CDR3 region has 12 residues. This CDR3 is CSVATGEETQYF. The CDR3 DNA follows: TGCAGCGTTGCGACAGGGGAAGAGACCCAGTACTTC.

Points on this clone: An end of the junction does not agree with germline; a read error may underlie this. The V call is TRBV5-4, the J call TRBJ1-1; TRBD1 might be the D (6 bases). The V gene's germline CDR1 is SGHNT and CDR2 YYREEE (reference sequence). The CDR3 consists of 12 residues. The CDR3 DNA follows: TGCGCCAGCAGCCAAACCGGGACAGAAGCTTTCTTT. Its translation is CASSQTGTEAFF.